This entry is about one TCR beta chain. Its matching antigen is unknown. Data came from immunoSEQ multiplex PCR; TCRdb stores just in-frame clones and leaves some out. The table records 65,000 to 75,000 clones, roughly 80% of them present only once. The data were obtained in a study of T cell responses to AZD1222 COVID-19 vaccine. Study-wide points: The donor group comprised mostly white British people and more females; the analysis possibly underestimated clonal diversity. CD4 TCRs associated with vaccination spanned spike, dominating at 160-218 and 743-854.

Source: peripheral blood, taken on day 0 of AZD1222 vaccination. This TCR was recovered from an adult in good health.

The CDR3 is CASSRDSGELFF. The DNA of the CDR3 is TGCGCCAGCAGCAGGGACAGCGGGGAGCTGTTTTTT. This chain connects TRBV5-1 to TRBJ2-2; 7 nucleotides agree with TRBD1. Germline V gene lookup returns CDR1 SGHRS and CDR2 YFSETQ. This CDR3 has 12 amino acids. Trimming took 4 bases from V and 7 from J; bases not matched to a gene: 1.